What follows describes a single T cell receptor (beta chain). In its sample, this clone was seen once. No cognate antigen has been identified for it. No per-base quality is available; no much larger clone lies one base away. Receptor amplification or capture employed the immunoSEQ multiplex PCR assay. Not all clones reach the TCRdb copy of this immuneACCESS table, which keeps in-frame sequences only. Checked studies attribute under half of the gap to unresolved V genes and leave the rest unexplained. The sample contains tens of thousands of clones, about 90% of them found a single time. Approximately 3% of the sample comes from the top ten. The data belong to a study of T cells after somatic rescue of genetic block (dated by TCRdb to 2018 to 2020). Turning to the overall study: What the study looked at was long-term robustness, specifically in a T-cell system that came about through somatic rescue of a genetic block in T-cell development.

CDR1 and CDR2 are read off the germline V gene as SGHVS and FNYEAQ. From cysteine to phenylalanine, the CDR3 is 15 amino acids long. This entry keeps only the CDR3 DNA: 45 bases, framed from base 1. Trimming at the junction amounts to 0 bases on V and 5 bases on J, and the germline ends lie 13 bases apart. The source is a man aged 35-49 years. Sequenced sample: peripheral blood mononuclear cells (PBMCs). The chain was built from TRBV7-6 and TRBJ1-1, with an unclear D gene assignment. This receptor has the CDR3 CASSLASGLGTEAFF. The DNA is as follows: TGTGCCAGCAGCTTAGCGTCCGGGTTGGGAACTGAAGCTTTCTTT.